The following is a TCR beta chain sequence with its context. The antigen is not known. The data belong to a study of T cells in localized non-small cell lung cancer. Broader study findings: Heterogeneity stays possible, as sequencing covered only one tumor region. In uninvolved adjacent lung, T cell clonality reached its highest value, exceeding tumor. Adjacent lung held a median 57 of the top 100 tumor clones. Longer overall survival was associated with a higher density of T cells in the blood.

V lost 4 bases and J lost 2, with 10 bases in between. Germline assignment: CDR1 LNHDA and CDR2 SQIVND (reference sequence). The CDR3 totals 14 residues. Some clones are missing from TCRdb's copy, which holds only in-frame ones; the method was immunoSEQ multiplex PCR. The data contain tens of thousands of clones, over 75% of them singletons. This rearrangement joins TRBV19 to TRBJ2-3; D unclear. This material consisted of peripheral blood, taken before any cancer treatment. The sequence came from a female donor over 55 with stage II squamous cell lung carcinoma. CDR3 nucleotides: TGTGCCAGTAGTAAGGGCAGCGTCACAGATACGCAGTATTTT. The encoded protein is CASSKGSVTDTQYF. The full variable domain, its missing parts supplied by reference TRBV19 and TRBJ2-3, is DGGITQSPKYLFRKEGQNVTLSCEQNLNHDAMYWYRQDPGQGLRLIYYSQIVNDFQKGDIAEGYSVSREKKESFPLTVTSAQKNPTAFYLCASSKGSVTDTQYFGPGTRLTVL.